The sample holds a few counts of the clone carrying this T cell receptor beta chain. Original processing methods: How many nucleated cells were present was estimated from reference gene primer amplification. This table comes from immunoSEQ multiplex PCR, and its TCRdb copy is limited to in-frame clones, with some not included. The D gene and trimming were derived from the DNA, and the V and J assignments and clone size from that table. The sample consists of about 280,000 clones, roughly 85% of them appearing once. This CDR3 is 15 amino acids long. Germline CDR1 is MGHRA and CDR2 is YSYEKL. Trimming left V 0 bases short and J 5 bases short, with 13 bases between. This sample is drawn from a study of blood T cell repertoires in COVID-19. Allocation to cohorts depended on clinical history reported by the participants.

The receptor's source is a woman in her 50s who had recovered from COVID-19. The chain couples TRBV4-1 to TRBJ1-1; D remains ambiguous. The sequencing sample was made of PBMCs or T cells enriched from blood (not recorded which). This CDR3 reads CASSQDLRGFTEAFF. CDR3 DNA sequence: TGCGCCAGCAGCCAAGATCTGCGGGGATTTACTGAAGCTTTCTTT.